The 10 T cell receptor beta chains below all came from one sample that was sequenced in a study of CD8 T cells in ankylosing spondylitis. TCRdb analysed the 5' RACE reads with MiXCR anew, one entry per CDR3 protein. Of 200,000 to 300,000 distinct CDR3 sequences in the sample, 10% were seen once. Source material: blood, either unsorted or a sorted T cell fraction (not recorded which). Receptors were obtained from a male donor with ankylosing spondylitis or in good health (not recorded which).

The table lists this clonotype with many counts. V gene TRBV7-9 combines with J gene TRBJ2-7, with a possible D match to TRBD1 (5 bases). The CDR3 consists of 11 residues. CDR1 and CDR2 (germline): SEHNR, FQNEAQ (reference sequence). Trimming took off 5 bases at V and 5 bases at J, with 7 bases between the two ends. The DNA for the CDR3 is TGTGCCAGCAGCCGCAGGGACGAGCAGTACTTC. Translated, it gives CASSRRDEQYF.

This clonotype ranks as medium-sized. This sequence joins TRBV7-8 and TRBJ1-1; no firm D call. Trimming cost V 4 bases and J 0 bases, with 21 bases left between them. Germline-derived CDR1 and CDR2 are SGHVS and FQNEAQ. The CDR3 extends over 18 amino acids. The CDR3, as DNA: TGTGCCAGCAGCTCTACTTGGGTACGGGAGATCATGAACACTGAAGCTTTCTTT. Translating gives CASSSTWVREIMNTEAFF. Combining the CDR3 with reference TRBV7-8 and TRBJ1-1 gives the whole variable domain GAGVSQSPRYKVAKRGQDVALRCDPISGHVSLFWYQQALGQGPEFLTYFQNEAQLDKSGLPSDRFFAERPEGSVSTLKIQRTQQEDSAVYLCASSSTWVREIMNTEAFFGQGTRLTVV.

This clonotype was seen ten or more times. CDR3 coding DNA: TGTGCCAGCAGCTGGGACAGGGGTGGCGAGCAGTACTTC. Translation: CASSWDRGGEQYF. The V gene is TRBV6-1, the J gene TRBJ2-7, with 10 bases lining up with TRBD1. Trimming at V came to 6 bases and at J to 6 bases, leaving 5 bases not matched to a gene. This CDR3 is 13 amino acids long. Germline-derived CDR1 and CDR2 are MNHNS and SASEGT.

The V call is TRBV12-3 or TRBV12-4, the J call TRBJ2-1; possible D gene TRBD1, 6 bases. V shed 8 bases and J shed 8 bases, with 16 bases lying between them. The CDR3 is made up of 13 amino acids. CDR3 in DNA: TGTGCCAGCTCCTTATCAGGGGTCGATGAGCAGTTCTTC. As protein: CASSLSGVDEQFF.

This clonotype occurred many times. V usage is TRBV6-5 and J usage is TRBJ2-5, with 13 bases that match TRBD2. CDR1 and CDR2 from the germline V gene are MNHEY and SVGAGI. Germline trimming cut 2 bases from V and 4 bases from J; bases unmatched to any gene: 1. The CDR3 spans 15 residues. The CDR3 nucleotides read TGTGCCAGCAGTTACGGACTAGCGGGAGTAGAGACCCAGTACTTC. This codes for CASSYGLAGVETQYF.

CDR3 sequence reads: CASSVDPGQGFYGYTF. CDR3 bases: TGTGCCAGCAGCGTAGATCCGGGACAGGGATTCTATGGCTACACCTTC. The chain uses TRBV9 and TRBJ1-2; 9 bases fit TRBD1. The CDR3 has 16 residues. Germline trimming cut 0 bases from V and 4 bases from J; bases unmatched to any gene: 7. CDR1 and CDR2 (germline): SGDLS, YYNGEE.

This clonotype was detected only once. The chain carries TRBV7-2 and TRBJ2-1; D call uncertain. V lost 8 bases, J lost 2 bases, and 7 bases lay in between. Germline CDR1 and CDR2: SGHTA and FQGNSA. The CDR3 length is 12 residues. In nucleotides, the CDR3 is TGTGCCAGCGATTTGGCCTACAATGAGCAGTTCTTC. This translates into CASDLAYNEQFF.

This clonotype was seen at least ten times. V usage is TRBV12-3 or TRBV12-4 and J usage is TRBJ1-1; unclear D gene. Trimming left V 6 bases short and J 7 bases short, with 15 bases between. The CDR3 is 13 amino acids. This CDR3 reads CASRPLGRFEAFF. Here the CDR3 DNA reads TGTGCCAGCAGACCTCTGGGCCGGTTTGAAGCTTTCTTT.

As regards this clonotype: This may come from a read error, since a much larger clone is one base off. V gene TRBV12-3 or TRBV12-4 combines with J gene TRBJ2-1; no reliable D call. The CDR3 is made up of 15 amino acids. CDR3 DNA sequence: TGTGTCAGCAGTTGGTCCGAGGCAGTCTACAATGAGCAGTTCTTC. Its translation: CVSSWSEAVYNEQFF.

In this sample, this clonotype turned up many times. The rearrangement joins TRBV2 to TRBJ2-7; possibly TRBD2 for D (5 bases). Germline CDR1 reads SNHLY; CDR2 reads FYNNEI. V was shortened by 9 bases and J by 0 bases, with 12 bases between the two germline ends. The CDR3 has 13 amino acids. CDR3 in DNA: TGTGCCAGGGCCGGACTTAGCTCCTACGAGCAGTACTTC. Translating gives CARAGLSSYEQYF. The whole variable domain, filled in from reference TRBV2 and TRBJ2-7, reads EPEVTQTPSHQVTQMGQEVILRCVPISNHLYFYWYRQILGQKVEFLVSFYNNEISEKSEIFDDQFSVERPDGSNFTLKIRSTKLEDSAMYFCARAGLSSYEQYFGPGTRLTVT.